This T cell receptor (beta chain) was sequenced during a study of shared clonotypes between healthy human individuals. The protocol was immunoSEQ multiplex PCR, while the TCRdb copy is restricted to in-frame clones and leaves out a portion. The sample carries about 680,000 clones, about 78% recorded once. Naive CD45RA+ and memory CD45RA-negative subsets were split from CD4+ cells. The sequenced sample consisted of memory CD4+ T cells sorted from blood. Stated subset: CD45RA-negative fraction. The sequence was collected from a woman aged 25 to 39 in good health.

CDR3 bases: TGTGCCAGCAGTCCAGGAACTAGCGGGAACTACGAGCAGTACTTC. Translating gives CASSPGTSGNYEQYF. The V and J genes are TRBV28 and TRBJ2-7, with TRBD2 matching over 10 bases. V shed 5 bases and J 3 bases; nucleotides not matched to a gene: 7. CDR1 MDHEN and CDR2 SYDVKM come from the germline V gene. The CDR3 runs 15 residues.